One and the same sample provided the 4 T cell receptor beta chains below, sequenced in a study of T cells after yellow fever vaccination. One entry per CDR3 protein results from TCRdb running MiXCR on the 5' RACE reads. Here the sample spans about 340,000 distinct CDR3 sequences, around an eighth being singletons. Sequenced material: CD4+ T cells sorted from PBMCs, taken 15 days after the yellow fever booster vaccination. The source is a man aged 18 to 30 who received the YFV17D yellow fever vaccine.

This sequence joins TRBV3-1 and TRBJ2-5; TRBD1 might be the D (6 bases). The ends were cut back, 4 bases at V and 5 bases at J, with 11 bases in the middle. Germline V gives CDR1 LGHDT, CDR2 YNNKEL (reference sequence). This CDR3 contains 13 residues. CDR3 nucleotide sequence: TGTGCCAGCAGCCCAGGACAGTGGGAGACCCAGTACTTC. Amino acid sequence: CASSPGQWETQYF.

This clonotype was observed a handful of times. The chain recombines TRBV19 with TRBJ2-2; D ambiguous. This CDR3 has 13 amino acids. Germline-derived CDR1 and CDR2 are LNHDA and SQIVND (reference sequence). The V and J ends lost 5 bases and 5 bases respectively, with 9 bases between them. The CDR3 here is CASSRGYTGELFF. The DNA of the CDR3 is TGTGCCAGTAGTCGTGGGTATACCGGGGAGCTGTTTTTT.

This chain uses TRBV20-1 with TRBJ2-4; 9 bases are a match to TRBD1. This CDR3 region has 13 residues. The germline gives CDR1 DFQATT, CDR2 SNEGSKA (reference sequence). Trimming at V came to 6 bases and at J to 5 bases, leaving 5 bases not matched to a gene. CDR3 amino acids: CSATGGHQNIQYF. The CDR3 nucleotides are TGCAGTGCCACAGGGGGCCACCAAAACATTCAGTACTTC.

This clonotype was seen ten or more times. This chain connects TRBV27 to TRBJ2-3; 9 bases fit TRBD2. The ends lost 3 bases at V and 5 bases at J; junction bases unmatched: 9. This CDR3 region has 16 residues. Germline V gene sequence: CDR1 MNHEY, CDR2 SMNVEV (reference sequence). The CDR3 region is CASSFMFPAGGDTQYF. In nucleotides, the CDR3 is TGTGCCAGCAGTTTCATGTTTCCAGCGGGGGGAGATACGCAGTATTTT.